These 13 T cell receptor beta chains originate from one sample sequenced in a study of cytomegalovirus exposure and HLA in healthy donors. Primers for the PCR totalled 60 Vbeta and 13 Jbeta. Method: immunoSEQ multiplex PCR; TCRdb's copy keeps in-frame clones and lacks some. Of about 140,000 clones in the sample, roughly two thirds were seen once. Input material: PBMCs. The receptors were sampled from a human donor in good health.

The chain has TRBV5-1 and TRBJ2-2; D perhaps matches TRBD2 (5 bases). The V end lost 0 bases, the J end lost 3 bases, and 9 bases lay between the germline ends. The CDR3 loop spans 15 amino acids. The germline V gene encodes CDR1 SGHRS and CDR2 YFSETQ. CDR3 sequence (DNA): TGCGCCAGCAGCTTGGTCTCTAGCCACACCGGGGAGCTGTTTTTT. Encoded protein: CASSLVSSHTGELFF.

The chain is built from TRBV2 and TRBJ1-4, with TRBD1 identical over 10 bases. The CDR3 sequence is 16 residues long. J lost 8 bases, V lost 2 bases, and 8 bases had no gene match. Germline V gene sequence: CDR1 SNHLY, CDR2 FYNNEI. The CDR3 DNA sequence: TGTGCCAGCAGTGAACTGGGGACAGGGGTCGGGGAAAAACTGTTTTTT. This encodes CASSELGTGVGEKLFF. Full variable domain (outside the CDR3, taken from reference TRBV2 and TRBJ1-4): EPEVTQTPSHQVTQMGQEVILRCVPISNHLYFYWYRQILGQKVEFLVSFYNNEISEKSEIFDDQFSVERPDGSNFTLKIRSTKLEDSAMYFCASSELGTGVGEKLFFGSGTQLSVL.

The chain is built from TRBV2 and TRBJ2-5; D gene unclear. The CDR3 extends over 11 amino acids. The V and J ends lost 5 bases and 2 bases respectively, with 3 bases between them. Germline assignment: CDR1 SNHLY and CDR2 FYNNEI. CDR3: CASSQQETQYF. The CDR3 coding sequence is TGTGCCAGCAGTCAGCAAGAGACCCAGTACTTC.

The DNA for the CDR3 is TGTGCTAGTGGTTTCGCCAGAGACTCCAATGAGCAGTTCTTC. It is translated as CASGFARDSNEQFF. The gene calls are TRBV12-5 and TRBJ2-1; unclear D gene. This CDR3 comprises 14 residues. V shed 3 bases and J shed 6 bases, with 12 bases lying between them. CDR1 LGHNT and CDR2 FRNRAP come from the germline V gene.

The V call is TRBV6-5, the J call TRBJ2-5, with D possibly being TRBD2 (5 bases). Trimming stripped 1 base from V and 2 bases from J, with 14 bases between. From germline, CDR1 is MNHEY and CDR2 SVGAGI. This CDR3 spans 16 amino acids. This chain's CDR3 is CASSYLSGRRQETQYF. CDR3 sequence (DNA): TGTGCCAGCAGTTACTTGTCTGGCAGGAGGCAAGAGACCCAGTACTTC.

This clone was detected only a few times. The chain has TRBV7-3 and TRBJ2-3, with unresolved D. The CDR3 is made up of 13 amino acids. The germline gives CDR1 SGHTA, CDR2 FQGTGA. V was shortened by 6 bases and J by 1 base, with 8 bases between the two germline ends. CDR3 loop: CASRSQGTDTQYF. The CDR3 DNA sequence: TGTGCCAGCAGATCCCAGGGCACAGATACGCAGTATTTT.

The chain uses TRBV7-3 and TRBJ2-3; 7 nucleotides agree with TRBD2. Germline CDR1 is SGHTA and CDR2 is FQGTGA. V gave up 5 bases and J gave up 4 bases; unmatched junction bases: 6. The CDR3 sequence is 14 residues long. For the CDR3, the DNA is TGTGCCAGCAGCCCCGGACTAGGGCCAGATACGCAGTATTTT. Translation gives CASSPGLGPDTQYF.

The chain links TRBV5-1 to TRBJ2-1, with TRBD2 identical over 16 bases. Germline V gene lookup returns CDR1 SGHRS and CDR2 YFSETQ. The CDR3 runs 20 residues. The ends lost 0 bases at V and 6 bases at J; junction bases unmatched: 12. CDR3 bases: TGCGCCAGCAGCTTGGCTGGGACTAGCGGGGGGGCTAGGTTCGGCAATGAGCAGTTCTTC. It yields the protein CASSLAGTSGGARFGNEQFF.

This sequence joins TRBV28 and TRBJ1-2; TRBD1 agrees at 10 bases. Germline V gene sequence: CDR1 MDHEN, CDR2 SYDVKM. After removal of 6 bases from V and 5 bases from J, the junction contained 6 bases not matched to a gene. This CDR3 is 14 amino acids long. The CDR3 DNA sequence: TGTGCCAGCAGCACGACAGGGGGCCGGTATGGCTACACCTTC. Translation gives CASSTTGGRYGYTF.

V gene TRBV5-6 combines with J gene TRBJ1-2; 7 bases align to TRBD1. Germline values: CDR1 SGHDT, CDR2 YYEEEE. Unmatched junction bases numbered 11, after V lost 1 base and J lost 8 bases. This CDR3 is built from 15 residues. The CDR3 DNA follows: TGTGCCAGCAGCTTGCCCGGACAGGCCATGGGAGGCTACACCTTC. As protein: CASSLPGQAMGGYTF.

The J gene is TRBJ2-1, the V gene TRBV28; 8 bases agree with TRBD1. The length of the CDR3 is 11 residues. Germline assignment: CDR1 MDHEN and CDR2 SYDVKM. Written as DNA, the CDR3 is TGTCCGGGCAGGGGGCGCAATGAGCAGTTCTTC. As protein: CPGRGRNEQFF.

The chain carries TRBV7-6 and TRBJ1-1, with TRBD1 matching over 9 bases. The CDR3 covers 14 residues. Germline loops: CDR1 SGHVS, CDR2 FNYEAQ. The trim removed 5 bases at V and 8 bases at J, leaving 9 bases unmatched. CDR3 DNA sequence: TGTGCCAGCAGCGCCACCGGGACAGGGTTCGAAGCTTTCTTT. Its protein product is CASSATGTGFEAFF.

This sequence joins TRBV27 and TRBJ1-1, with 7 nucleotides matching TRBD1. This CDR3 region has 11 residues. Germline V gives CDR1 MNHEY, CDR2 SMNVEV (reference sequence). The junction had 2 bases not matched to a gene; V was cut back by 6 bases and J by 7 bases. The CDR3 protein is CASSRDSEAFF. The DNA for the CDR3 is TGTGCCAGCAGCCGGGACAGTGAAGCTTTCTTT.